This entry concerns a single T cell receptor (beta chain). The target antigen is unknown. Germline CDR1 SQVTM, CDR2 ANQGSEA. The CDR3 has 13 amino acids. V lost 7 bases, J lost 0 bases, and 3 bases stayed unmatched. The source of the sample is a study of cytomegalovirus exposure and HLA in healthy donors. General study results and limits: Cytomegalovirus association was listed for around 170 TCR beta chains. It was found in a later analysis that first-cohort TCR clusters tended to co-occur in the 90 to 150 validation repertoires. Usually a TCR sequence was rare, but some public TCRs were found in many donors.

Repertoires were generated with immunoSEQ multiplex PCR, while TCRdb's copy carries only in-frame clones and drops some. The sample yields approximately 300,000 clones, roughly 90% seen once. The sequence came from a woman under 30 in good health and CMV-seronegative. The material sequenced was PBMCs. The rearrangement joins TRBV29-1 to TRBJ1-3; 7 bases agree with TRBD1. CDR3 residues: CSATGVSGNTIYF. The CDR3 nucleotides read TGCAGCGCTACAGGGGTCTCTGGAAACACCATATATTTT.